This T cell receptor (beta chain) was captured by sequencing in a study of blood T cell repertoires in COVID-19. The CDR3 extends over 16 amino acids. Germline-derived CDR1 and CDR2 are LGHDT and YNNKEL (reference sequence). V lost 6 bases, J lost 0 bases, and 4 bases stayed unmatched. Assay: immunoSEQ multiplex PCR; the TCRdb copy retains only in-frame clones and omits some. The table lists about 310,000 clones, roughly 87% of them singletons. The sequenced sample was peripheral blood. This receptor was taken from a man younger than 35 with active or convalescent COVID-19. J is TRBJ2-3 and V is TRBV3-1 (or the pseudogene TRBV3-2); TRBD2 aligns across 12 bases. For the CDR3, the DNA is TGTGCCAGCAGTCTGACTAGCGGGGGAAGCACAGATACGCAGTATTTT. It is translated as CASSLTSGGSTDTQYF.